This TCR beta chain was sequenced for a study of blood T cell repertoires in COVID-19. Using immunoSEQ multiplex PCR, the repertoire was profiled, and TCRdb retains in-frame clones only, with some absent. Of tens of thousands of clones in the sample, more than 75% were seen once. This TCR came from a human donor in a cohort sampled during active COVID-19. Sequenced sample: peripheral blood.

The DNA of the CDR3 is TGCGCCAGCAGCTTAATGACAGGGTCCTACAATGAGCAGTTCTTC. It specifies CASSLMTGSYNEQFF. V usage is TRBV5-1 and J usage is TRBJ2-1; 7 nucleotides match TRBD1. The trim removed 2 bases at V and 1 base at J, leaving 3 bases unmatched. The germline CDR1 and CDR2 sequences are SGHRS and YFSETQ. This CDR3 has 15 residues. Supplemented by reference TRBV5-1 and TRBJ2-1, the full variable domain reads KAGVTQTPRYLIKTRGQQVTLSCSPISGHRSVSWYQQTPGQGLQFLFEYFSETQRNKGNFPGRFSGRQFSNSRSEMNVSTLELGDSALYLCASSLMTGSYNEQFFGPGTRLTVL.